These 4 T cell receptor beta chains were all obtained from the same sample, sequenced in a study of vaccination effects on CD4 cells after COVID-19. With roughly 9 days of culture completed, CD4+ T cells were isolated. Each participant received a vaccine that was either BNT162b2 or mRNA-1273, given as two doses. For these receptors, no antigen is known. The assay was immunoSEQ multiplex PCR, and TCRdb's table has in-frame clones only and misses some. The sample has around 62,000 clones; about 74% are singletons. The material was CD4+ T cells from PBMCs cultured without peptide, obtained after COVID-19 vaccination. The receptors here all came from a human donor who received a COVID-19 vaccine.

This sequence joins TRBV5-6 and TRBJ1-3; the D gene is possibly TRBD1 (6 bases). From germline, CDR1 is SGHDT and CDR2 YYEEEE. Trimming shortened V by 1 base and J by 2 bases, and 7 bases separated the two germline ends. This CDR3 spans 14 amino acids. In nucleotides, the CDR3 is TGTGCCAGCAGCTTGACAGGGACTGGAAACACCATATATTTT. Translation gives CASSLTGTGNTIYF.

CDR3 sequence: CATSDLGDRGFEETQYF. In nucleotides, the CDR3 is TGTGCCACCAGTGATTTGGGGGACAGGGGATTCGAAGAGACCCAGTACTTC. The rearrangement joins TRBV24-1 to TRBJ2-5, with 10 bases lining up with TRBD1. CDR3 length: 17 residues. CDR1 KGHDR and CDR2 SFDVKD come from the germline V gene. The trim removed 0 bases at V and 3 bases at J, leaving 6 bases unmatched.

V usage is TRBV6-1 and J usage is TRBJ1-3, with D possibly matching TRBD1 (5 bases). The length of the CDR3 is 17 residues. Germline values: CDR1 MNHNS, CDR2 SASEGT. V dropped 5 bases and J dropped 0 bases, with 17 bases sitting between them. CDR3 nucleotide sequence: TGTGCCAGCAGTAAAGATTACAGGATAAGCTCTGGAAACACCATATATTTT. This sequence encodes CASSKDYRISSGNTIYF.

The V gene is TRBV5-1, the J gene TRBJ1-1; D gene unclear. With 4 bases removed from V and 4 bases from J, the gap between germline ends came to 14 bases. CDR3 length: 14 residues. Germline values: CDR1 SGHRS, CDR2 YFSETQ. The CDR3 here is CASSRGELSTEAFF. The CDR3 bases are TGCGCCAGCAGCCGAGGAGAACTGTCCACTGAAGCTTTCTTT. The whole variable domain, filled in from reference TRBV5-1 and TRBJ1-1, reads KAGVTQTPRYLIKTRGQQVTLSCSPISGHRSVSWYQQTPGQGLQFLFEYFSETQRNKGNFPGRFSGRQFSNSRSEMNVSTLELGDSALYLCASSRGELSTEAFFGQGTRLTVV.